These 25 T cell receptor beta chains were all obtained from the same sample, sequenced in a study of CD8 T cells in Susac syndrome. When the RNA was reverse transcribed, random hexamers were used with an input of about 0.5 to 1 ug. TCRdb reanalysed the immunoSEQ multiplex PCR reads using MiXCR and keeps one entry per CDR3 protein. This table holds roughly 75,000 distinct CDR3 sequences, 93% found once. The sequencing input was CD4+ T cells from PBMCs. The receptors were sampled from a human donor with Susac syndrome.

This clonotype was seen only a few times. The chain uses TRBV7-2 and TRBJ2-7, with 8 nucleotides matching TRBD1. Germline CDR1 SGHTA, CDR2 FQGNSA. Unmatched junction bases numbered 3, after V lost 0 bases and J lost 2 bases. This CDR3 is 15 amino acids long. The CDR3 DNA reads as TGTGCCAGCAGCTTAGCACCGGGACAGGCCTACGAGCAGTACTTC. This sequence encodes CASSLAPGQAYEQYF. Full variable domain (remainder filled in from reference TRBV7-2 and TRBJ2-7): GAGVSQSPSNKVTEKGKDVELRCDPISGHTALYWYRQSLGQGLEFLIYFQGNSAPDKSGLPSDRFSAERTGGSVSTLTIQRTQQEDSAVYLCASSLAPGQAYEQYFGPGTRLTVT.

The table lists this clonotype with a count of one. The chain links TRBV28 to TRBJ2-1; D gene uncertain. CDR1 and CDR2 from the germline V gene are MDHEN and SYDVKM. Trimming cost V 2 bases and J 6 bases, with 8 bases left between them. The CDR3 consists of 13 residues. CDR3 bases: TGTGCCAGCAGTTTACCCCTAATCAATGAGCAGTTCTTC. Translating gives CASSLPLINEQFF.

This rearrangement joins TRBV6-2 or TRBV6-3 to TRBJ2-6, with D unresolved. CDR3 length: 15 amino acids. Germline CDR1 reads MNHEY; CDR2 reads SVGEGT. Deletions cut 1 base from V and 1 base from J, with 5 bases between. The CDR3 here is CASSYWKSGANVLTF. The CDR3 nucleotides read TGTGCCAGCAGTTACTGGAAGTCTGGGGCCAACGTCCTGACTTTC.

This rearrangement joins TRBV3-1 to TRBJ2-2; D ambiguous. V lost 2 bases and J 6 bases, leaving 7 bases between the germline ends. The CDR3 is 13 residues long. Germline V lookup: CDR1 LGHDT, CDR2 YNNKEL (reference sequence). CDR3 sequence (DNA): TGTGCCAGCAGCCAAAGTAGCTCCGGGGAGCTGTTTTTT. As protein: CASSQSSSGELFF.

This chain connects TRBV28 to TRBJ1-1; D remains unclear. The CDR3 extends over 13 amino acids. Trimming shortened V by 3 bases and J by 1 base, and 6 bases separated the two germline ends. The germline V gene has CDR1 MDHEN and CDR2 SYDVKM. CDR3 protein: CASSFLTNTEAFF. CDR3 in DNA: TGTGCCAGCAGTTTTTTGACGAACACTGAAGCTTTCTTT.

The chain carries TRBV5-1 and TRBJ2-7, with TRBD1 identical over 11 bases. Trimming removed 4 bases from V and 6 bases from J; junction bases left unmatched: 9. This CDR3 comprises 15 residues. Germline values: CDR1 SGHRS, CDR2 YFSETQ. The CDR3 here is CASSANPGQGGEQYF. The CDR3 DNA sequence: TGCGCCAGCAGCGCCAACCCGGGACAGGGGGGCGAGCAGTACTTC.

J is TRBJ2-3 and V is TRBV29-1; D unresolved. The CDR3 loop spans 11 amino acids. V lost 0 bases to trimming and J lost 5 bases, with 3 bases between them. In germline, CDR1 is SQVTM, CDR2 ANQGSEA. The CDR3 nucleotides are TGCAGCGTTGAAGACGGAGATACGCAGTATTTT. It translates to CSVEDGDTQYF.

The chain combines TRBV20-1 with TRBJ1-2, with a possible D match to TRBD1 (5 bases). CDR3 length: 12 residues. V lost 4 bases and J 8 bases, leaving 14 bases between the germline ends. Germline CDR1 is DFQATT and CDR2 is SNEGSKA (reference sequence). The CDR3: CSAKGQVRGYTF. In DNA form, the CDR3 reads TGCAGTGCTAAGGGGCAGGTTCGGGGCTACACCTTC.

CDR3 sequence (DNA): TGTGCCAGCAGCCCTCTACAGGGGGCTTCACCCATCACTGAAGCTTTCTTT. Protein: CASSPLQGASPITEAFF. V is TRBV14 and J is TRBJ1-1; 9 bases match TRBD1. The V gene end was trimmed by 4 bases and the J gene end by 4 bases; junction bases not matched to a gene: 13. The CDR3 has 17 residues. The germline gives CDR1 SGHDN, CDR2 FVKESK.

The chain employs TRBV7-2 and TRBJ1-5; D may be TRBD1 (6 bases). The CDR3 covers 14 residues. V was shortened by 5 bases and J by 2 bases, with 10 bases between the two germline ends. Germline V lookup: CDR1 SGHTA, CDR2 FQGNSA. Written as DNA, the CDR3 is TGTGCCAGCAGCCGGGACACCCGCAATCAGCCCCAGCATTTT. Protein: CASSRDTRNQPQHF.

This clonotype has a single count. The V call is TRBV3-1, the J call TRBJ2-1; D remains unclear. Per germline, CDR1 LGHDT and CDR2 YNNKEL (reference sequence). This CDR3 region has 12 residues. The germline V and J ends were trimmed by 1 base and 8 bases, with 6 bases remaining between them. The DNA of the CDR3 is TGTGCCAGCAGCCAAGGGGCTGATGAGCAGTTCTTC. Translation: CASSQGADEQFF.

CDR3 sequence: CAIRGDGTSGSTDTQYF. CDR3 coding DNA: TGTGCCATCAGAGGAGACGGGACTAGCGGTAGCACAGATACGCAGTATTTT. The V gene is TRBV10-3, the J gene TRBJ2-3; TRBD2 agrees at 11 bases. The V gene end was trimmed by 6 bases and the J gene end by 0 bases; junction bases not matched to a gene: 8. This CDR3 has 17 amino acids. CDR1 and CDR2 (germline): ENHRY, SYGVKD.

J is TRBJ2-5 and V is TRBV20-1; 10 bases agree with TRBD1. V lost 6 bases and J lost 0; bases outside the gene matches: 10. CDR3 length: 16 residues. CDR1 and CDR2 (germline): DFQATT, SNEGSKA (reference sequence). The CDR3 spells CSALAAGTGDQETQYF. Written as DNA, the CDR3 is TGCAGTGCACTCGCGGCCGGGACAGGGGACCAAGAGACCCAGTACTTC.

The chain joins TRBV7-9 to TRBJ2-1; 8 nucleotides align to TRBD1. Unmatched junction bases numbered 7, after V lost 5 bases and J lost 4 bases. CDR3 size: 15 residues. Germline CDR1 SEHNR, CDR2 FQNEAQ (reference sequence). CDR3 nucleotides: TGTGCCAGCAGCGCTCCGGGACAGGCTTACAATGAGCAGTTCTTC. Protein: CASSAPGQAYNEQFF. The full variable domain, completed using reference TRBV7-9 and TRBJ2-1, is DTGVSQNPRHKITKRGQNVTFRCDPISEHNRLYWYRQTLGQGPEFLTYFQNEAQLEKSRLLSDRFSAERPKGSFSTLEIQRTEQGDSAMYLCASSAPGQAYNEQFFGPGTRLTVL.

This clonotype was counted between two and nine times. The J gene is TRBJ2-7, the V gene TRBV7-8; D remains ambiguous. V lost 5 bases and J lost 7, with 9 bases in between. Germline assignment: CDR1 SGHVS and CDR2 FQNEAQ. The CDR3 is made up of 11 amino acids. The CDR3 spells CASSPSEEQYF. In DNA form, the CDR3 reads TGTGCCAGCAGCCCGTCTGAGGAGCAGTACTTC. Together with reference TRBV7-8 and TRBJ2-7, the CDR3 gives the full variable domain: GAGVSQSPRYKVAKRGQDVALRCDPISGHVSLFWYQQALGQGPEFLTYFQNEAQLDKSGLPSDRFFAERPEGSVSTLKIQRTQQEDSAVYLCASSPSEEQYFGPGTRLTVT.

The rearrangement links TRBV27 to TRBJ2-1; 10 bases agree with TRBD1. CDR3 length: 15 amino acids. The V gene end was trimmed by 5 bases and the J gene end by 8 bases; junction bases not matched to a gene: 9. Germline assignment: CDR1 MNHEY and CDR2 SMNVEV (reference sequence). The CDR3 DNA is TGTGCCAGCAGTCTCCGGGACAGGGGAAGCGATGAGCAGTTCTTC. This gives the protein CASSLRDRGSDEQFF.

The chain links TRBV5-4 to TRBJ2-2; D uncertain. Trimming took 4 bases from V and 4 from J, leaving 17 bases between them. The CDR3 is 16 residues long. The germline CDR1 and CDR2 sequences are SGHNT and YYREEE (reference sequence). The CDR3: CASSPSLTPLTGELFF. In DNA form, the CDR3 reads TGTGCCAGCAGCCCTTCCTTAACGCCCCTCACCGGGGAGCTGTTTTTT.

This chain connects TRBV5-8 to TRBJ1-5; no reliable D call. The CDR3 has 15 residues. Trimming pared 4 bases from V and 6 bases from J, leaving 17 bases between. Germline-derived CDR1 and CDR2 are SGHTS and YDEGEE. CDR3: CASSRTQAGFQPQHF. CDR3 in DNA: TGTGCCAGCAGCCGGACCCAAGCGGGATTTCAGCCCCAGCATTTT.

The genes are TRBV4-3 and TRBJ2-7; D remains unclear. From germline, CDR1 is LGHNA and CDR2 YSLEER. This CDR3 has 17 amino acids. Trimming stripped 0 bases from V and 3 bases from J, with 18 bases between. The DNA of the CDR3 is TGCGCCAGCAGCCAAGAACGAGAGGTTGGTCAAGGCTACGAGCAGTACTTC. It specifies CASSQEREVGQGYEQYF.

CDR3 coding DNA: TGTGCCATCAGCGACAGGGGGGATGCTCAAGAGACCCAGTACTTC. Protein sequence: CAISDRGDAQETQYF. The V gene is TRBV10-3, the J gene TRBJ2-5, with 9 positions matching TRBD1. Germline lookup yields CDR1 ENHRY and CDR2 SYGVKD. The V gene end was trimmed by 6 bases and the J gene end by 2 bases; junction bases not matched to a gene: 7. This CDR3 spans 15 amino acids.

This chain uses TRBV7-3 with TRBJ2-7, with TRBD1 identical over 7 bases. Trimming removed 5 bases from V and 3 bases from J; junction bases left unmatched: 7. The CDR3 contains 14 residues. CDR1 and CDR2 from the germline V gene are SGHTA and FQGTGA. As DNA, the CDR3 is TGTGCCAGCAGCCCCGGGACAGTTGGCTACGAGCAGTACTTC. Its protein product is CASSPGTVGYEQYF.

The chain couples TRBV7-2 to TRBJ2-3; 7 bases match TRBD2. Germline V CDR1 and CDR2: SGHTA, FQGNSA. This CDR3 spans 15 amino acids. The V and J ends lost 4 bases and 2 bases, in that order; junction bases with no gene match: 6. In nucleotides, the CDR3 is TGTGCCAGCAGCTACCCAGCGGGGCCCACAGATACGCAGTATTTT. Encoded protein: CASSYPAGPTDTQYF.

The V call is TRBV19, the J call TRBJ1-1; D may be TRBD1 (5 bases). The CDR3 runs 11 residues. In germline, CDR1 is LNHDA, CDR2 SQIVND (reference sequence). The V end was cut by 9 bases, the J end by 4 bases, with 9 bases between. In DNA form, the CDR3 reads TGTGCCAGCTCCGGGGCCACTGAAGCTTTCTTT. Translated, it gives CASSGATEAFF.

The CDR3 region is CASRIKIKTDMNTGELFF. CDR3 DNA sequence: TGTGCCAGCAGAATCAAAATCAAGACGGACATGAACACCGGGGAGCTGTTTTTT. The chain joins TRBV6-2 or TRBV6-3 to TRBJ2-2, with a tentative D call TRBD1 (5 bases). This CDR3 contains 18 residues. CDR1 and CDR2 (germline): MNHEY, SVGEGT. The V gene lost 6 bases and the J gene lost 1 base, with 21 bases spanning the gap.

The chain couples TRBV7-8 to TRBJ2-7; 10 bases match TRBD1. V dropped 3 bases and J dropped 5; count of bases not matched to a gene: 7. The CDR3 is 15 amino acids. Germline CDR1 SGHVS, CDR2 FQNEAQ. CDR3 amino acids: CASSFHGTGEDEQYF. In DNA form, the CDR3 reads TGTGCCAGCAGCTTTCACGGGACAGGGGAGGACGAGCAGTACTTC. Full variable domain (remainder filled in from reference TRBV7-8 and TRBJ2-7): GAGVSQSPRYKVAKRGQDVALRCDPISGHVSLFWYQQALGQGPEFLTYFQNEAQLDKSGLPSDRFFAERPEGSVSTLKIQRTQQEDSAVYLCASSFHGTGEDEQYFGPGTRLTVT.